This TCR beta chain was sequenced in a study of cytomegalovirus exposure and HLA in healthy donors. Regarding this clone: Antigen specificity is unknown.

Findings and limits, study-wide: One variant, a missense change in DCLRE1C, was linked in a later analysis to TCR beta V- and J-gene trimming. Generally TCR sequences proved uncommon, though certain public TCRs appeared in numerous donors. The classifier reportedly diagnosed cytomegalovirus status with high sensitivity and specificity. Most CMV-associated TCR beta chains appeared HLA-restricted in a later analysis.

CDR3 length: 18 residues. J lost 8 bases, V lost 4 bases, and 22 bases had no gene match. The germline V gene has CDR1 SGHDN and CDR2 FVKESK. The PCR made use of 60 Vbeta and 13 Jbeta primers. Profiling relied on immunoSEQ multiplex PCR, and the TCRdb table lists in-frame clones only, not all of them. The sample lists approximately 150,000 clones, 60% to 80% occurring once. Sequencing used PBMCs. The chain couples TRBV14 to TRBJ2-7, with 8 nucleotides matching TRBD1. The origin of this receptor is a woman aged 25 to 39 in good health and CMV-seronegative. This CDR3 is CASSPGTGEEWRPGKQYF. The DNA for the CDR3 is TGTGCCAGCAGCCCCGGGACAGGCGAGGAATGGAGGCCAGGCAAGCAGTACTTC.